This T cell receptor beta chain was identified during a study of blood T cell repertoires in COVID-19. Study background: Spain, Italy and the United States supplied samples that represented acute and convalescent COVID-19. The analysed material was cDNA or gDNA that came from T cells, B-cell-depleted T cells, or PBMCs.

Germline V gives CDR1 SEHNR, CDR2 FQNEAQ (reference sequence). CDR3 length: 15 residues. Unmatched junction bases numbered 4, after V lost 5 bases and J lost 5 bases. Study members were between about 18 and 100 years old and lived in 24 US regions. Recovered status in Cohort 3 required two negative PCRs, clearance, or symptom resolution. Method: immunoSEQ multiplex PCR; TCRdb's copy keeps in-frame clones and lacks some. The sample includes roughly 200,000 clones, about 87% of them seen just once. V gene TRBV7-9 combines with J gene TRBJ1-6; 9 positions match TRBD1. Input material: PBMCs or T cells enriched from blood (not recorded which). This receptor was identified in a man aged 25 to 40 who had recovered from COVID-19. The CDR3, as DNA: TGTGCCAGCAGCCCCGACAGGGGGAATAATTCACCCCTCCACTTT. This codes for CASSPDRGNNSPLHF.